These 3 T cell receptor beta chains originate from one sample sequenced in a study of CD8 T cells in ankylosing spondylitis. TCRdb re-derived calls from the 5' RACE reads in MiXCR, one entry per CDR3 protein. The sample contains some 130,000 distinct CDR3 sequences, approximately 7.4% of which appear only once. The sequencing sample was made of blood, either unsorted or a sorted T cell fraction (not recorded which). These TCRs come from a female donor with ankylosing spondylitis or in good health (not recorded which).

This clonotype was detected ten times or more. The CDR3 bases are TGCGCCAGTAGTACTGACGGGGGGTCCTACAATGAGCAGTTCTTC. Its protein is CASSTDGGSYNEQFF. This chain links TRBV5-1 with TRBJ2-1; TRBD2 agrees at 7 bases. Germline-derived CDR1 and CDR2 are SGHRS and YFSETQ. With V trimmed by 8 bases and J by 1 base, 9 bases remained unmatched. The CDR3 sequence is 15 residues long. Drawing the rest from reference TRBV5-1 and TRBJ2-1, the complete variable domain is KAGVTQTPRYLIKTRGQQVTLSCSPISGHRSVSWYQQTPGQGLQFLFEYFSETQRNKGNFPGRFSGRQFSNSRSEMNVSTLELGDSALYLCASSTDGGSYNEQFFGPGTRLTVL.

This clonotype was seen a handful of times. The chain combines TRBV20-1 with TRBJ2-3; 8 bases align to TRBD1. After removal of 5 bases from V and 7 bases from J, the junction contained 2 bases not matched to a gene. CDR1 is DFQATT, CDR2 SNEGSKA, per germline (reference sequence). This CDR3 is 11 amino acids long. The CDR3 spells CSAPGGYTQYF. CDR3 nucleotide sequence: TGCAGTGCTCCAGGGGGCTATACGCAGTATTTT.

This clonotype was found many times. This chain uses TRBV5-1 with TRBJ1-2, with D unclear. This CDR3 region has 14 residues. CDR1 and CDR2 from the germline V gene are SGHRS and YFSETQ. Between the trimmed V and J ends, which lost 0 bases and 3 bases, there was a span of 9 bases. The DNA for the CDR3 is TGCGCCAGCAGCTTGGGTGGCGGTGACTATGGCTACACCTTC. This sequence encodes CASSLGGGDYGYTF.